This passage covers 6 T cell receptor beta chains from one sample sequenced in a study of blood T cell repertoires in COVID-19. TCRdb's table, derived via immunoSEQ multiplex PCR, lists solely in-frame clones and lacks some. Of fewer than 300,000 clones listed, 82% are singletons. Sequenced material: peripheral blood. These receptors were obtained from a woman under 30 with acute or convalescent COVID-19.

This clone was recorded once. The chain is built from TRBV19 and TRBJ2-7; 15 nucleotides agree with TRBD2. CDR1 and CDR2 from the germline V gene are LNHDA and SQIVND (reference sequence). This CDR3 has 16 amino acids. With V trimmed by 4 bases and J by 4 bases, 5 bases remained unmatched. The chain's CDR3 is CASSKGGTSGRYEQYF. The DNA for the CDR3 is TGTGCCAGTAGTAAAGGCGGGACTAGCGGGAGGTACGAGCAGTACTTC.

Only a few counts were recorded for this clone. The V and J genes are TRBV2 and TRBJ2-7, with 10 bases matching TRBD2. The CDR3 length is 13 residues. Germline CDR1 is SNHLY and CDR2 is FYNNEI. The V and J ends lost 3 bases and 12 bases, in that order; junction bases with no gene match: 8. The CDR3 DNA follows: TGTGCCAGCAGTGATGGGACTAGCGCTCTAGGGTACTTC. Amino acid sequence: CASSDGTSALGYF. The complete variable domain, with remaining parts taken from reference TRBV2 and TRBJ2-7, reads EPEVTQTPSHQVTQMGQEVILRCVPISNHLYFYWYRQILGQKVEFLVSFYNNEISEKSEIFDDQFSVERPDGSNFTLKIRSTKLEDSAMYFCASSDGTSALGYFGPGTRLTVT.

Comments on this clone: The sample carries other DNA sequences with the same CDR3. The V call is TRBV4-3, the J call TRBJ2-5; 7 bases map to TRBD2. After removal of 0 bases from V and 9 bases from J, the junction contained 1 base not matched to a gene. CDR1 is LGHNA, CDR2 YSLEER, per germline. The CDR3 spans 12 residues. CDR3 sequence reads: CASSQEGGAQYF. For the CDR3, the DNA is TGCGCCAGCAGCCAAGAGGGGGGGGCCCAGTACTTC.

With respect to this clone: One end of the junction does not line up with germline, which may come from a read error. The chain couples TRBV3-1 (or the pseudogene TRBV3-2) to TRBJ2-1; 11 bases fit TRBD2. Germline lookup yields CDR1 LGHDT and CDR2 YNNKEL (reference sequence). The CDR3 contains 15 residues. CDR3 nucleotides: TGTGCCAGCAGCCAAGGGACTAGCGGGCTCCTAGTAGCTCTCTTC. Encoded protein: CASSQGTSGLLVALF.

This clone showed up just a few times. The CDR3 loop reads CASSWGQENTEAFF. The CDR3 nucleotides are TGTGCCAGCAGCTGGGGACAGGAGAACACTGAAGCTTTCTTT. V and J are TRBV5-5 and TRBJ1-1; TRBD1 aligns across 8 bases. CDR1 and CDR2 (germline): SGHKS, YYEKEE (reference sequence). The CDR3 runs 14 residues. V dropped 3 bases and J dropped 1; count of bases not matched to a gene: 2. The entire variable domain, with the rest obtained from reference TRBV5-5 and TRBJ1-1, is as follows: DAGVTQSPTHLIKTRGQQVTLRCSPISGHKSVSWYQQVLGQGPQFIFQYYEKEERGRGNFPDRFSARQFPNYSSELNVNALLLGDSALYLCASSWGQENTEAFFGQGTRLTVV.

This clone was recorded at least ten times. The V gene is TRBV7-2, the J gene TRBJ2-7; the match to TRBD2 covers 7 bases. This CDR3 region has 14 residues. The trim removed 0 bases at V and 8 bases at J, leaving 7 bases unmatched. CDR1 is SGHTA and CDR2 is FQGNSA in the germline V gene. In nucleotides, the CDR3 is TGTGCCAGCAGCTTAGCAGTCTTGAGCGGGAAGCAGTACTTC. It encodes CASSLAVLSGKQYF.